Reported below is one T cell receptor (beta chain). This specimen belongs to a study of cytomegalovirus exposure and HLA in healthy donors. The primer mix had 60 Vbeta and 13 Jbeta primers. Clones were sequenced by immunoSEQ multiplex PCR, and TCRdb holds only the in-frame ones, with some missing. The sample includes roughly 74,000 clones. Sample: PBMCs. The TCR sequence derives from a female donor in good health and CMV-seropositive.

The CDR3 DNA reads as TGTGCCAGCAGCTTAGCAACCGGGACAGGGGCCTACGAGCAGTACTTC. Protein sequence: CASSLATGTGAYEQYF. V and J are TRBV7-6 and TRBJ2-7, with 10 bases lining up with TRBD1. The trim removed 0 bases at V and 2 bases at J, leaving 4 bases unmatched. This CDR3 has 16 residues. Germline CDR1 and CDR2: SGHVS and FNYEAQ.